This is a list of T cell receptor beta chains from one sample in a study of CD8 T cells in Susac syndrome. TCRdb reanalysed the immunoSEQ multiplex PCR reads using MiXCR and keeps one entry per CDR3 protein. Of a few hundred thousand distinct CDR3 sequences detected, 95% appear once; the ten largest clones hold roughly 0.1%. The source material was CD4+ T cells from PBMCs. The receptors shown here come from a human donor with multiple sclerosis. Each CDR3 is given with its conserved first and last residue. D genes are given only for firm matches. Expanded clones are given a class, and other clones once, few, many or no size at all.

abundance: -; j_gene: TRBJ1-4; v_gene: TRBV20-1; d_gene: -; CDR3nt: TGCAGTGCTATCCGGGCAGGGGATGAAAAACTGTTTTTT; CDR3aa: CSAIRAGDEKLFF
abundance: -; j_gene: TRBJ2-2; v_gene: TRBV7-9; d_gene: TRBD1; CDR3nt: TGTGCCAGCAGCTTCAGACAGGGTGGGACCGGGGAGCTGTTTTTT; CDR3aa: CASSFRQGGTGELFF
abundance: -; j_gene: TRBJ2-1; v_gene: TRBV27; d_gene: -; CDR3nt: TGTGCCAGCAGTTTATACAGGAGACAGTTGTGGAATGAGCAGTTCTTC; CDR3aa: CASSLYRRQLWNEQFF
abundance: -; j_gene: TRBJ2-1; v_gene: TRBV14; d_gene: TRBD2; CDR3nt: TGTGCCAGCAGCGAGCGGCTAGCGGGAGTGCAGTTCTTC; CDR3aa: CASSERLAGVQFF
abundance: -; j_gene: TRBJ2-5; v_gene: TRBV30; d_gene: -; CDR3nt: TGTGCCTGGAGTCGGCTCGATGGGCACCAAGAGACCCAGTACTTC; CDR3aa: CAWSRLDGHQETQYF
abundance: -; j_gene: TRBJ2-7; v_gene: TRBV28; d_gene: TRBD2; CDR3nt: TGTGCCAGCAGTTCAATAGCGGGAGGGTCCCCCTACGAGCAGTACTTC; CDR3aa: CASSSIAGGSPYEQYF
abundance: -; j_gene: TRBJ2-3; v_gene: TRBV15; d_gene: TRBD1; CDR3nt: TGTGCCACCAGCAGAGCTGACAGGGGGTACACAGATACGCAGTATTTT; CDR3aa: CATSRADRGYTDTQYF
abundance: -; j_gene: TRBJ2-1; v_gene: TRBV13; d_gene: -; CDR3nt: TGTGCCAGCAGCTCATGGACGGGCTCCTACAATGAGCAGTTCTTC; CDR3aa: CASSSWTGSYNEQFF
abundance: -; j_gene: TRBJ2-1; v_gene: TRBV25-1; d_gene: TRBD2; CDR3nt: TGTGCCAGCAGGCCCGGGACTAGCGGGATGGGGCAGTTCTTC; CDR3aa: CASRPGTSGMGQFF
abundance: -; j_gene: TRBJ2-4; v_gene: TRBV29-1; d_gene: -; CDR3nt: TGCAGCGTTGCCCCAGGGACGGACATTCAGTACTTC; CDR3aa: CSVAPGTDIQYF
abundance: -; j_gene: TRBJ2-7; v_gene: TRBV29-1; d_gene: -; CDR3nt: TGCAGCGTTGGTAAAGATGGAGACGAGCAGTACTTC; CDR3aa: CSVGKDGDEQYF
abundance: -; j_gene: TRBJ1-5; v_gene: TRBV7-2; d_gene: -; CDR3nt: TGTGCCAGCAGCTTAAAGATGGGGCTCAATCAGCCCCAGCATTTT; CDR3aa: CASSLKMGLNQPQHF
abundance: -; j_gene: TRBJ2-1; v_gene: TRBV5-4; d_gene: -; CDR3nt: TGTGCCAGCCTCTCCTGGGGGACGGGGTCTATGGATGAGCAGTTCTTC; CDR3aa: CASLSWGTGSMDEQFF
abundance: -; j_gene: TRBJ2-7; v_gene: TRBV5-4; d_gene: TRBD2; CDR3nt: TGTGCCAGCAGCTTGCCCGGGACTAGCGGGGTCGAGCAGTACTTC; CDR3aa: CASSLPGTSGVEQYF
abundance: -; j_gene: TRBJ1-1; v_gene: TRBV30; d_gene: -; CDR3nt: TGTGCCTGGAGTGGAAGGGGCACTGAAGCTTTCTTT; CDR3aa: CAWSGRGTEAFF
abundance: -; j_gene: TRBJ2-5; v_gene: TRBV29-1; d_gene: -; CDR3nt: TGCAGCGTTGTAAGGGGCTCGGAGACCCAGTACTTC; CDR3aa: CSVVRGSETQYF
abundance: -; j_gene: TRBJ1-2; v_gene: TRBV25-1; d_gene: -; CDR3nt: TGTGCCAGCAGTGAACCAGCAGGGTCGGGATATGGCTACACCTTC; CDR3aa: CASSEPAGSGYGYTF
abundance: -; j_gene: TRBJ1-5; v_gene: TRBV12-3/TRBV12-4; d_gene: -; CDR3nt: TGTGCCAGCAGTTTGGGCAGGGCGAGCAATCAGCCCCAGCATTTT; CDR3aa: CASSLGRASNQPQHF
abundance: -; j_gene: TRBJ1-5; v_gene: TRBV4-2; d_gene: -; CDR3nt: TGTGCCAGCAGCCAAGATCGACATCAGCCCCAGCATTTT; CDR3aa: CASSQDRHQPQHF
abundance: few; j_gene: TRBJ1-1; v_gene: TRBV7-9; d_gene: -; CDR3nt: TGTGCCAGCAGCTTAGCCCTGAACACTGAAGCTTTCTTT; CDR3aa: CASSLALNTEAFF
abundance: -; j_gene: TRBJ2-7; v_gene: TRBV7-2; d_gene: -; CDR3nt: TGTGCCAGCAGCCCGACTACCCAATACGAGCAGTACTTC; CDR3aa: CASSPTTQYEQYF
abundance: few; j_gene: TRBJ1-3; v_gene: TRBV30; d_gene: -; CDR3nt: TGTGCCTGGAGTGTCTCTGGAAACACCATATATTTT; CDR3aa: CAWSVSGNTIYF
abundance: -; j_gene: TRBJ2-5; v_gene: TRBV4-1; d_gene: -; CDR3nt: TGCGCCAGCAGCCAAGATCGTTCTCCAGTGGAGACCCAGTACTTC; CDR3aa: CASSQDRSPVETQYF
abundance: -; j_gene: TRBJ2-7; v_gene: TRBV18; d_gene: -; CDR3nt: TGTGCCAGCTCACCCCGGACAATCTCCTACGAGCAGTACTTC; CDR3aa: CASSPRTISYEQYF
abundance: -; j_gene: TRBJ2-3; v_gene: TRBV28; d_gene: -; CDR3nt: TGTGCCAGCAGCTACGACAGGAGAAGCACAGATACGCAGTATTTT; CDR3aa: CASSYDRRSTDTQYF
abundance: -; j_gene: TRBJ2-3; v_gene: TRBV5-1; d_gene: -; CDR3nt: TGCGCCAGCAGCTCTATAGCGGCTAGCACAGATACGCAGTATTTT; CDR3aa: CASSSIAASTDTQYF
abundance: -; j_gene: TRBJ2-1; v_gene: TRBV11-2; d_gene: TRBD2; CDR3nt: TGTGCCAGCAGCCGCGGACTAGCGGGCAATACGTACAATGAGCAGTTCTTC; CDR3aa: CASSRGLAGNTYNEQFF
abundance: -; j_gene: TRBJ2-7; v_gene: TRBV29-1; d_gene: TRBD2; CDR3nt: TGCAGCTTCTCACTAGCGGGAGAGGGAACCTACGAGCAGTACTTC; CDR3aa: CSFSLAGEGTYEQYF
abundance: -; j_gene: TRBJ1-2; v_gene: TRBV7-9; d_gene: TRBD1; CDR3nt: TGTGCCAGCAGCCGTCTTGACAGGGAACCATCCTATGGCTACACCTTC; CDR3aa: CASSRLDREPSYGYTF
abundance: once; j_gene: TRBJ2-7; v_gene: TRBV11-2; d_gene: -; CDR3nt: TGTGCCAGCAGCCTGAGGGTACTCTCCTACGAGCAGTACTTC; CDR3aa: CASSLRVLSYEQYF
abundance: once; j_gene: TRBJ2-1; v_gene: TRBV19; d_gene: -; CDR3nt: TGTGCCAGTACCGATTTGGGGGCAGAGACGTACAATGAGCAGTTCTTC; CDR3aa: CASTDLGAETYNEQFF
abundance: -; j_gene: TRBJ1-2; v_gene: TRBV11-2; d_gene: -; CDR3nt: TGTGCCAGCAGTCCTGAGGGAAGCTGGGGCTACACCTTC; CDR3aa: CASSPEGSWGYTF
abundance: -; j_gene: TRBJ2-1; v_gene: TRBV2; d_gene: -; CDR3nt: TGTGCCAGCAGTGAAAGACGGACTGAACTAGCAGAGCAGTTCTTC; CDR3aa: CASSERRTELAEQFF
abundance: -; j_gene: TRBJ1-6; v_gene: TRBV12-3/TRBV12-4; d_gene: -; CDR3nt: TGTGCCAGCAGTTCCAGAAAGAATAATTCACCCCTCCACTTT; CDR3aa: CASSSRKNNSPLHF
abundance: once; j_gene: TRBJ2-2; v_gene: TRBV30; d_gene: -; CDR3nt: TGTGCCTGGAGGGACGGGAGAGGGATCGGGGAGCTGTTTTTT; CDR3aa: CAWRDGRGIGELFF
abundance: few; j_gene: TRBJ2-7; v_gene: TRBV14; d_gene: TRBD2; CDR3nt: TGTGCCAGCAGGCCGAACAGCGGGAGCGACTACGAGCAGTACTTC; CDR3aa: CASRPNSGSDYEQYF
abundance: -; j_gene: TRBJ2-1; v_gene: TRBV2; d_gene: -; CDR3nt: TGTGCCAGCAAAGTGATGAATGAGCAGTTCTTC; CDR3aa: CASKVMNEQFF
abundance: -; j_gene: TRBJ1-2; v_gene: TRBV5-1; d_gene: TRBD1; CDR3nt: TGCGCCACTGAGGACAGGGAAAGGTATGGCTACACCTTC; CDR3aa: CATEDRERYGYTF
abundance: -; j_gene: TRBJ2-2; v_gene: TRBV10-3; d_gene: TRBD2; CDR3nt: TGTGCCATCAGCGGACTAGCGGGGGGCGCCGGGGAGCTGTTTTTT; CDR3aa: CAISGLAGGAGELFF
abundance: -; j_gene: TRBJ2-1; v_gene: TRBV9; d_gene: -; CDR3nt: TGTGCCAGCAGCTGGACCGAAGGACATGAGCAGTTCTTC; CDR3aa: CASSWTEGHEQFF
abundance: -; j_gene: TRBJ2-1; v_gene: TRBV29-1; d_gene: -; CDR3nt: TGCAGCGTCGAATCCCGGGTCCTCAATGAGCAGTTCTTC; CDR3aa: CSVESRVLNEQFF
abundance: -; j_gene: TRBJ2-7; v_gene: TRBV3-1; d_gene: -; CDR3nt: TGTGCCAGCAGCCAAGACAGGAACAATCTCTATACCTACGAGCAGTACTTC; CDR3aa: CASSQDRNNLYTYEQYF
abundance: -; j_gene: TRBJ2-2; v_gene: TRBV12-3/TRBV12-4; d_gene: -; CDR3nt: TGTGCCAGCAGTTCGACTCCAGGGGCCGGGGAGCTGTTTTTT; CDR3aa: CASSSTPGAGELFF
abundance: -; j_gene: TRBJ1-2; v_gene: TRBV25-1; d_gene: -; CDR3nt: TGTGCCAGCAGTGAACATGTTTCTAGCTATGGCTACACCTTC; CDR3aa: CASSEHVSSYGYTF
abundance: -; j_gene: TRBJ1-5; v_gene: TRBV20-1; d_gene: -; CDR3nt: TGCAGTGCCTCCAGGGTTAATCAGCCCCAGCATTTT; CDR3aa: CSASRVNQPQHF
abundance: -; j_gene: TRBJ2-1; v_gene: TRBV18; d_gene: -; CDR3nt: TGTGCCAGCTCACCCTTGCACCGAGAGAATGAGCAGTTCTTC; CDR3aa: CASSPLHRENEQFF
abundance: -; j_gene: TRBJ1-1; v_gene: TRBV6-5; d_gene: -; CDR3nt: TGTGCCAGCAGTTACTCGACCAATTTTCGGATCATGAACACTGAAGCTTTCTTT; CDR3aa: CASSYSTNFRIMNTEAFF
abundance: -; j_gene: TRBJ2-7; v_gene: TRBV30; d_gene: TRBD1; CDR3nt: TGTGCCTGGAGTGTAGCGGGACAGGGTATTAATCCCTTGACTTACGAGCAGTACTTC; CDR3aa: CAWSVAGQGINPLTYEQYF
abundance: -; j_gene: TRBJ2-5; v_gene: TRBV20-1; d_gene: -; CDR3nt: TGCAGTGCTAGATCGGCTACGGGCTTCACGGAGACCCAGTACTTC; CDR3aa: CSARSATGFTETQYF
abundance: -; j_gene: TRBJ1-1; v_gene: TRBV12-3/TRBV12-4; d_gene: -; CDR3nt: TGTGCCAGCAGTTTAGTCGCAGGGACTGAAGCTTTCTTT; CDR3aa: CASSLVAGTEAFF
abundance: once; j_gene: TRBJ1-2; v_gene: TRBV29-1; d_gene: -; CDR3nt: TGCAGCGTCCTTGACGGACGAGCGGGCTACACCTTC; CDR3aa: CSVLDGRAGYTF
abundance: -; j_gene: TRBJ2-7; v_gene: TRBV15; d_gene: -; CDR3nt: TGTGCCACCAGCAGGGACGGCTACGAGCAGTACTTC; CDR3aa: CATSRDGYEQYF
abundance: once; j_gene: TRBJ1-2; v_gene: TRBV24-1; d_gene: -; CDR3nt: TGTGCCACCAGTGATGCCAGGGCGGGTGGCTACACCTTC; CDR3aa: CATSDARAGGYTF